This is a list of T cell receptor beta chains from one sample in a study of siplizumab effects on memory and regulatory T cells. TCRdb's table, derived via immunoSEQ multiplex PCR, lists solely in-frame clones and lacks some. This table has some 81,000 clones, 95% appearing once. The sample was CD8+ T cells sorted from blood. The receptor set was obtained from a human donor in good health. Each CDR3 is given with its conserved first and last residue. Fields, in order: J gene, clone size, V gene, D gene, CDR3 protein, CDR3 DNA. A D gene is named only where the DNA matches it firmly. A row's size may be missing; if present it is once, few, many or a size class.

j_call: TRBJ2-7; clone_size: NA; v_call: TRBV6-5; d_call: NA; cdr3_aa: CASSYSANYEQYF; cdr3_nt: TGTGCCAGCAGTTACTCGGCAAACTACGAGCAGTACTTC
j_call: TRBJ1-1; clone_size: NA; v_call: TRBV7-9; d_call: TRBD1; cdr3_aa: CASSSGGADRAFF; cdr3_nt: TGTGCCAGCAGTTCAGGGGGCGCGGATCGAGCTTTCTTT
j_call: TRBJ2-7; clone_size: NA; v_call: TRBV2; d_call: NA; cdr3_aa: CASTLGLNYEQYF; cdr3_nt: TGTGCCAGCACCCTCGGACTAAACTACGAGCAGTACTTC
j_call: TRBJ1-1; clone_size: NA; v_call: TRBV19; d_call: NA; cdr3_aa: CASSVRTGYTEAFF; cdr3_nt: TGTGCCAGTAGTGTGCGGACGGGGTACACTGAAGCTTTCTTT
j_call: TRBJ1-3; clone_size: NA; v_call: TRBV7-6; d_call: NA; cdr3_aa: CASSDTSQSSGNTIYF; cdr3_nt: TGTGCCAGCAGCGACACGTCCCAAAGCTCTGGAAACACCATATATTTT
j_call: TRBJ1-1; clone_size: NA; v_call: TRBV7-9; d_call: NA; cdr3_aa: CASSAESRGTEAFF; cdr3_nt: TGTGCCAGCAGCGCCGAATCAAGGGGCACTGAAGCTTTCTTT
j_call: TRBJ2-7; clone_size: NA; v_call: TRBV11-2; d_call: NA; cdr3_aa: CASLTPSYEQYF; cdr3_nt: TGTGCCAGCCTGACTCCCTCCTACGAGCAGTACTTC
j_call: TRBJ2-7; clone_size: NA; v_call: TRBV19; d_call: NA; cdr3_aa: CASSIAFRSELDEQYF; cdr3_nt: TGTGCCAGTAGTATAGCATTTCGGTCGGAGCTGGACGAGCAGTACTTC
j_call: TRBJ1-2; clone_size: NA; v_call: TRBV7-9; d_call: NA; cdr3_aa: CASSFDFDRNYGYTF; cdr3_nt: TGTGCCAGCAGCTTCGACTTCGACAGGAACTATGGCTACACCTTC
j_call: TRBJ2-5; clone_size: NA; v_call: TRBV9; d_call: TRBD2; cdr3_aa: CASSGAGGTRGETQYF; cdr3_nt: TGTGCCAGCAGCGGGGCAGGCGGGACTAGAGGAGAGACCCAGTACTTC
j_call: TRBJ2-7; clone_size: NA; v_call: TRBV4-2; d_call: TRBD2; cdr3_aa: CASSGGGSYEQYF; cdr3_nt: TGTGCCAGCAGTGGGGGGGGCTCCTACGAGCAGTACTTC
j_call: TRBJ2-7; clone_size: once; v_call: TRBV19; d_call: NA; cdr3_aa: CASSPGYEQYF; cdr3_nt: TGTGCCAGTAGTCCCGGGTACGAGCAGTACTTC
j_call: TRBJ2-1; clone_size: NA; v_call: TRBV6-6; d_call: NA; cdr3_aa: CASTHATISSYNEQFF; cdr3_nt: TGTGCCAGCACCCATGCGACAATCTCCTCCTACAATGAGCAGTTCTTC
j_call: TRBJ2-1; clone_size: NA; v_call: TRBV5-1; d_call: TRBD1; cdr3_aa: CASSFGRTGVYNEQFF; cdr3_nt: TGCGCCAGCAGCTTTGGGAGGACAGGGGTCTACAATGAGCAGTTCTTC
j_call: TRBJ2-3; clone_size: NA; v_call: TRBV5-6; d_call: TRBD2; cdr3_aa: CASSFGGRDTQYF; cdr3_nt: TGTGCCAGCAGCTTCGGCGGGAGGGATACGCAGTATTTT